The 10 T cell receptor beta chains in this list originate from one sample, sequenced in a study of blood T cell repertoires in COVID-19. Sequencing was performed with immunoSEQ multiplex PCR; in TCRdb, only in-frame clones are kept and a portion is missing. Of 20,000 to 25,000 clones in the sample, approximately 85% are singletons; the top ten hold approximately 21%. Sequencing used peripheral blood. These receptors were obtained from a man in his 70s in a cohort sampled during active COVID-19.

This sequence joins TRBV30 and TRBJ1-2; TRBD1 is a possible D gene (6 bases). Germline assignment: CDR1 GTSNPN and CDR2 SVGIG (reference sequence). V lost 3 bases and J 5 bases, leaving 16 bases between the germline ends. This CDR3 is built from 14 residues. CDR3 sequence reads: CAWRVGGRSYGYTF. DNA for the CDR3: TGTGCCTGGAGGGTCGGGGGGCGTAGTTATGGCTACACCTTC.

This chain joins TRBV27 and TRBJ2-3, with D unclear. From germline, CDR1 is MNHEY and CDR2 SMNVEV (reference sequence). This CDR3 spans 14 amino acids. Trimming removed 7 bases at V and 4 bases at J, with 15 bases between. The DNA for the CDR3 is TGTGCCAGCAACCTGGGCGCCACGGCAGATACGCAGTATTTT. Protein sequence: CASNLGATADTQYF.

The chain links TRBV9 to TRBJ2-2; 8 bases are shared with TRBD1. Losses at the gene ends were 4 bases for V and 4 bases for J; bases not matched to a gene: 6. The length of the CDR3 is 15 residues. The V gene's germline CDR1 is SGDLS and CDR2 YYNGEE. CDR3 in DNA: TGTGCCAGCAGCCTCGGACAGGGTGGCACCGGGGAGCTGTTTTTT. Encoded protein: CASSLGQGGTGELFF.

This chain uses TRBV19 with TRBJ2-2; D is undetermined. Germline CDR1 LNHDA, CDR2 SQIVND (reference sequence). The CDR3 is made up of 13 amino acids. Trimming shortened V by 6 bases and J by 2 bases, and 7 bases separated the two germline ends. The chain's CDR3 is CASRVYNTGELFF. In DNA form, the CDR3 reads TGTGCCAGTAGGGTCTACAACACCGGGGAGCTGTTTTTT.

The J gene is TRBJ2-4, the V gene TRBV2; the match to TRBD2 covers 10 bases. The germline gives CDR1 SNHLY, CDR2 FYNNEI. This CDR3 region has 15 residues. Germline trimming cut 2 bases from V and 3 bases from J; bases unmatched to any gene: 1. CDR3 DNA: TGTGCCAGCAGTGAAATAGCGGGAGGCAAAAACATTCAGTACTTC. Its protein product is CASSEIAGGKNIQYF.

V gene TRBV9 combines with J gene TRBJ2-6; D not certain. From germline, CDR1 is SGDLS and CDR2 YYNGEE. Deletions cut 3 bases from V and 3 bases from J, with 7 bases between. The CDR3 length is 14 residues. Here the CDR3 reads CASSASGGANVLTF. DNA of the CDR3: TGTGCCAGCAGCGCATCAGGTGGGGCCAACGTCCTGACTTTC.

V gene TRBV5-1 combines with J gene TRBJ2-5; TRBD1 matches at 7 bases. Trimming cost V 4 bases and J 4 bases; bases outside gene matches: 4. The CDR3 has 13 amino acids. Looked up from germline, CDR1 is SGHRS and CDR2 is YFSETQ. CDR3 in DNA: TGCGCCAGCAGCCTGGGACAGACAGAGACCCAGTACTTC. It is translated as CASSLGQTETQYF.

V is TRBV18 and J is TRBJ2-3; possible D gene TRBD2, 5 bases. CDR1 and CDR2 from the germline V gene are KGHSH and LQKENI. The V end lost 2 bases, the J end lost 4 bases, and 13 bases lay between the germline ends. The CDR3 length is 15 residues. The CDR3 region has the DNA TGTGCCAGCTCACCAACAACAGCGGTGGCAGATACGCAGTATTTT. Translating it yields CASSPTTAVADTQYF.

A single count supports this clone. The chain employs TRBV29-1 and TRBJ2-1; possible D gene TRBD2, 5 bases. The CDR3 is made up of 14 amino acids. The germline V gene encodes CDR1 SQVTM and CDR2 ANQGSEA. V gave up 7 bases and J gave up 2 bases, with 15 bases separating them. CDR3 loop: CSADRGAAYNEQFF. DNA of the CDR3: TGCAGCGCCGACCGGGGTGCTGCCTACAATGAGCAGTTCTTC.

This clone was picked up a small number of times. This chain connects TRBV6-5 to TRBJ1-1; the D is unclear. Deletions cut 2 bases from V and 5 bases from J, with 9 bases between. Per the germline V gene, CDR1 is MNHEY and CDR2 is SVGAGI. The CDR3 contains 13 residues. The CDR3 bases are TGTGCCAGCAGTTACCAGACGGGGACTGAAGCTTTCTTT. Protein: CASSYQTGTEAFF.